A single sample is the source of the 21 T cell receptor beta chains below, sequenced in a study of cytomegalovirus exposure and HLA in healthy donors (dated by TCRdb to about 2017). Preparation of the library involved the immunoSEQ multiplex PCR assay. For the multiplex PCR, a mixture combining 60 forward primers for TCR Vbeta segments and 13 reverse primers for TCR Jbeta segments was used. TCRdb provides this immuneACCESS table in a form limited to in-frame rearrangements. Some clones are lacking; in checked studies, under half of them reflect an unresolved V gene, and why the rest are absent is not known. The table for this sample shows some 130,000 clones. The top ten hold 1.5% to 2% of the sample. Sequencing was carried out using PBMCs. The receptors stem from a man between 18 and 35 years old in good health and CMV-seronegative.

The chain carries TRBV6-6 and TRBJ2-5, with TRBD1 matching 10 bases. The assigned J gene may be wrong: the sequence end matches TRBJ2-7 better. The germline V gene has CDR1 MNHNY and CDR2 SVGAGI (reference sequence). This CDR3 is 13 amino acids long. CDR3 loop: CASSNRDRGEQYF. CDR3 in DNA: TGTGCCAGCAGTAACCGGGACAGGGGCGAGCAGTACTTC.

This chain uses TRBV18 with TRBJ2-3, with D perhaps matching TRBD2 (6 bases). The CDR3 is 14 amino acids. The V end lost 0 bases, the J end lost 4 bases, and 8 bases lay between the germline ends. The germline V gene encodes CDR1 KGHSH and CDR2 LQKENI. The CDR3 nucleotides are TGTGCCAGCTCACCACCGGAGGGATCAGATACGCAGTATTTT. Translation gives CASSPPEGSDTQYF.

V usage is TRBV27 and J usage is TRBJ2-7, with D possibly being TRBD1 (5 bases). V lost 8 bases to trimming and J lost 2 bases, with 16 bases between them. The CDR3 totals 14 residues. The germline V gene encodes CDR1 MNHEY and CDR2 SMNVEV (reference sequence). The CDR3 here is CASSFSDSTYEQYF. The DNA of the CDR3 is TGTGCCAGCTCCTTCTCTGACAGTACCTACGAGCAGTACTTC.

Comment on this clone: One end of the junction is discordant with germline, which a read error may explain. J is TRBJ2-3 and V is TRBV7-7, with TRBD2 matching 10 bases. The CDR3 runs to 15 residues. The germline V gene encodes CDR1 SSHAT and CDR2 FNYEAQ (reference sequence). CDR3 protein: CASSSIAGGTDTQYF. CDR3 nucleotides: TGTGCTAGCAGCTCAATAGCGGGAGGAACAGATACGCAGTATTTT. The variable domain in full, with the rest retrieved from reference TRBV7-7 and TRBJ2-3, is GAGVSQSPRYKVTKRGQDVTLRCDPISSHATLYWYQQALGQGPEFLTYFNYEAQPDKSGLPSDRFSAERPEGSISTLTIQRTEQRDSAMYRCASSSIAGGTDTQYFGPGTRLTVL.

The V call is TRBV4-3, the J call TRBJ1-5, with TRBD1 matching 9 bases. V was pared by 0 bases and J by 4 bases, with 1 base of the junction left unmatched. This CDR3 region has 15 residues. Germline values: CDR1 LGHNA, CDR2 YSLEER. The CDR3: CASSQDGQGNQPQHF. The CDR3 coding sequence is TGCGCCAGCAGCCAAGATGGACAGGGGAATCAGCCCCAGCATTTT.

J is TRBJ1-5 and V is TRBV27, with 7 nucleotides matching TRBD1. The CDR3 runs 14 residues. Unmatched junction bases numbered 13, after V lost 7 bases and J lost 10 bases. Per the germline V gene, CDR1 is MNHEY and CDR2 is SMNVEV (reference sequence). The CDR3 spells CASKPTRGSVPQHF. In DNA, the CDR3 is TGTGCCAGCAAACCCACCAGGGGGAGCGTTCCCCAGCATTTT.

The chain recombines TRBV18 with TRBJ2-7; 9 bases match TRBD2. Germline loops: CDR1 KGHSH, CDR2 LQKENI. Losses at the gene ends were 4 bases for V and 4 bases for J; bases not matched to a gene: 14. The CDR3 runs to 17 residues. The DNA of the CDR3 is TGTGCCAGCTCACTTCTCTCACTGAGGCGGGAGGGGTACGAGCAGTACTTC. Translation: CASSLLSLRREGYEQYF.

V gene TRBV7-6 combines with J gene TRBJ2-3, with 14 bases lining up with TRBD2. This CDR3 region has 16 residues. Germline CDR1 reads SGHVS; CDR2 reads FNYEAQ. With V trimmed by 2 bases and J by 3 bases, 1 base remained unmatched. The CDR3 protein is CASSLRLAGGTDTQYF. CDR3 sequence (DNA): TGTGCCAGCAGCTTACGACTAGCGGGGGGGACAGATACGCAGTATTTT.

The V call is TRBV7-9, the J call TRBJ2-1; a weak D match, TRBD1 (6 bases). The CDR3 is made up of 13 amino acids. V shed 1 base and J shed 8 bases, with 9 bases lying between them. Germline assignment: CDR1 SEHNR and CDR2 FQNEAQ (reference sequence). CDR3 sequence: CASSLVNRDEQFF. CDR3 DNA sequence: TGTGCCAGCAGCTTAGTCAACAGGGATGAGCAGTTCTTC.

The gene calls are TRBV7-9 and TRBJ1-2; tentative D call: TRBD1 (6 bases). V shed 1 base and J shed 8 bases, with 11 bases lying between them. CDR3 size: 13 residues. Germline V gene data show CDR1 as SEHNR and CDR2 as FQNEAQ (reference sequence). DNA of the CDR3: TGTGCCAGCAGCTTAGTCACAGGGATCGGCTACACCTTC. This codes for CASSLVTGIGYTF.

The chain carries TRBV10-3 and TRBJ2-7; 7 bases match TRBD2. Trimming cost V 4 bases and J 7 bases; bases outside gene matches: 10. CDR3 size: 14 residues. Germline CDR1 ENHRY, CDR2 SYGVKD. The DNA for the CDR3 is TGTGCCATCAGTGTCTCCAGGGAGGGGTGGGAGCAGTACTTC. Its protein product is CAISVSREGWEQYF.

The chain recombines TRBV6-5 with TRBJ2-7; perhaps TRBD1 as D (8 bases). Germline V gives CDR1 MNHEY, CDR2 SVGAGI. Trimming shortened V by 6 bases and J by 0 bases, and 15 bases separated the two germline ends. The CDR3 has 15 residues. CDR3 in DNA: TGTGCCAGCAGGAGAACAGGGGGGGGCTCCTACGAGCAGTACTTC. It encodes CASRRTGGGSYEQYF.

V is TRBV7-2 and J is TRBJ1-5; no clear D gene. Between the trimmed V and J ends, which lost 1 base and 3 bases, there was a span of 4 bases. CDR3 length: 13 residues. Germline V CDR1 and CDR2: SGHTA, FQGNSA. CDR3 nucleotide sequence: TGTGCCAGCAGCTTAGGGCCCAATCAGCCCCAGCATTTT. Translating it yields CASSLGPNQPQHF.

This chain links TRBV27 with TRBJ2-3, with 12 positions matching TRBD2. V lost 0 bases and J lost 3; bases outside the gene matches: 7. CDR1 and CDR2 (germline): MNHEY, SMNVEV (reference sequence). This CDR3 spans 18 amino acids. CDR3 amino acids: CASSLSRTSGVGTDTQYF. The CDR3 DNA reads TGTGCCAGCAGTTTATCGAGGACTAGCGGGGTTGGGACAGATACGCAGTATTTT.

CDR3 sequence reads: CAISGGTGIQPQHF. CDR3 in DNA: TGTGCCATCAGTGGGGGAACAGGGATTCAGCCCCAGCATTTT. This chain uses TRBV10-3 with TRBJ1-5, with D perhaps matching TRBD1 (6 bases). CDR3 size: 14 residues. Trimming shortened V by 4 bases and J by 6 bases, and 13 bases separated the two germline ends. The V gene's germline CDR1 is ENHRY and CDR2 SYGVKD.

The chain has TRBV5-5 and TRBJ1-1; D might be TRBD1 (5 bases). There are 16 residues in the CDR3. V dropped 4 bases and J dropped 3 bases, with 19 bases sitting between them. The germline V gene encodes CDR1 SGHKS and CDR2 YYEKEE (reference sequence). The CDR3 DNA reads TGTGCCAGCAGCGCGCACCTCTGGGCCAGGGACACTGAAGCTTTCTTT. Amino acids: CASSAHLWARDTEAFF.

V and J are TRBV19 and TRBJ1-3, with TRBD1 matching 12 bases. Germline V lookup: CDR1 LNHDA, CDR2 SQIVND (reference sequence). This CDR3 has 17 residues. V lost 4 bases, J lost 0 bases, and 4 bases stayed unmatched. The CDR3 nucleotides read TGTGCCAGTAGTACGGGGACAGGGGGCCTCTCTGGAAACACCATATATTTT. Protein product: CASSTGTGGLSGNTIYF.

The rearrangement uses TRBV11-2 and TRBJ2-1; 7 bases map to TRBD2. This CDR3 has 16 residues. J lost 7 bases, V lost 5 bases, and 14 bases had no gene match. The germline V gene encodes CDR1 SGHAT and CDR2 FQNNGV. CDR3 bases: TGTGCCAGCAGCCCGAGACTAGCTCTGGGTCGAAATGAGCAGTTCTTC. This sequence encodes CASSPRLALGRNEQFF.

The rearrangement joins TRBV11-2 to TRBJ2-1; D gene unclear. V lost 2 bases and J 5 bases, leaving 7 bases between the germline ends. Germline V gene lookup returns CDR1 SGHAT and CDR2 FQNNGV. The CDR3 consists of 13 residues. This CDR3 reads CASSLQYDNEQFF. CDR3 DNA: TGTGCCAGCAGCTTACAGTATGACAATGAGCAGTTCTTC.

The genes are TRBV9 and TRBJ1-3, with D perhaps matching TRBD1 (5 bases). V gave up 4 bases and J gave up 2 bases, with 16 bases separating them. The CDR3 has 16 residues. The germline CDR1 and CDR2 sequences are SGDLS and YYNGEE. CDR3 in amino acids: CASSPSTGATGNTIYF. The CDR3, as DNA: TGTGCCAGCAGCCCCTCGACTGGGGCAACTGGAAACACCATATATTTT.

This rearrangement joins TRBV9 to TRBJ2-3; D not resolved. The CDR3 is 15 residues long. Trimming pared 2 bases from V and 0 bases from J, leaving 10 bases between. Germline lookup yields CDR1 SGDLS and CDR2 YYNGEE. The CDR3 is CASSVSGSSTDTQYF. In DNA, the CDR3 is TGTGCCAGCAGCGTGAGTGGTTCTAGCACAGATACGCAGTATTTT.